The next 9 T cell receptor beta chains were all read from a single sample in a study of blood T cell repertoires in COVID-19. Measured with immunoSEQ multiplex PCR; TCRdb has only the in-frame clones, and not every one. The table lists approximately 130,000 clones, 81% of them singletons. Sequencing input: peripheral blood. These receptors all come from a woman in her fifties or sixties with active or convalescent COVID-19.

The chain joins TRBV5-4 to TRBJ2-7, with D perhaps matching TRBD1 (6 bases). The V end lost 2 bases, the J end lost 6 bases, and 15 bases lay between the germline ends. The CDR3 totals 14 residues. CDR1 is SGHNT, CDR2 YYREEE, per germline (reference sequence). CDR3 region: CASSFGQSPGEQYV. The CDR3 nucleotides read TGTGCCAGCAGCTTCGGACAGTCCCCTGGCGAGCAGTACGTC.

This clone was counted only a few times. The gene calls are TRBV28 and TRBJ2-1; 10 bases line up with TRBD2. There are 16 residues in the CDR3. CDR1 is MDHEN, CDR2 SYDVKM, per germline. V shed 3 bases and J 2 bases; nucleotides not matched to a gene: 4. CDR3 sequence reads: CASSFSLAGAYNEQFF. DNA for the CDR3: TGTGCCAGCAGTTTCAGCCTAGCGGGAGCCTACAATGAGCAGTTCTTC.

The rearrangement uses TRBV28 and TRBJ1-2; D is uncertain. The V and J ends lost 6 bases and 5 bases respectively, with 10 bases between them. CDR3 length: 12 amino acids. The germline V gene has CDR1 MDHEN and CDR2 SYDVKM. Here the CDR3 DNA reads TGTGCCAGCAGCGACCGACATTATGGCTACACCTTC. This translates into CASSDRHYGYTF.

The chain joins TRBV3-1 (or the pseudogene TRBV3-2) to TRBJ2-1; D might be TRBD1 (7 bases). Germline CDR1 reads LGHDT; CDR2 reads YNNKEL (reference sequence). The V and J ends lost 4 bases and 4 bases respectively, with 23 bases between them. CDR3 length equals 18 residues. CDR3 sequence reads: CASSLFRPGGGSYNEQFF. DNA of the CDR3: TGTGCCAGCAGCCTCTTCCGACCAGGGGGAGGATCTTACAATGAGCAGTTCTTC.

This clone was seen more than once but under ten times. This chain links TRBV5-6 with TRBJ2-1; 9 nucleotides match TRBD2. The CDR3 runs 17 residues. Germline loops: CDR1 SGHDT, CDR2 YYEEEE. J lost 7 bases, V lost 3 bases, and 14 bases had no gene match. The CDR3 coding sequence is TGTGCCAGCAGCTCGCTCCCAGCGGGAGGCCTTCGAAATGAGCAGTTCTTC. It specifies CASSSLPAGGLRNEQFF. Based on the CDR3 plus reference TRBV5-6 and TRBJ2-1, the full variable domain is DAGVTQSPTHLIKTRGQQVTLRCSPKSGHDTVSWYQQALGQGPQFIFQYYEEEERQRGNFPDRFSGHQFPNYSSELNVNALLLGDSALYLCASSSLPAGGLRNEQFFGPGTRLTVL.

In DNA, the CDR3 is TGCAGCGTTCGGAGGGCCGGGAACGAGCAGTACTTC. Translated, it gives CSVRRAGNEQYF. The chain links TRBV29-1 to TRBJ2-7, with D maybe TRBD2 (6 bases). The CDR3 is 12 residues long. Germline V gene data show CDR1 as SQVTM and CDR2 as ANQGSEA. Trimming shortened V by 5 bases and J by 5 bases, and 13 bases separated the two germline ends.

This chain joins TRBV24-1 and TRBJ2-3, with 7 bases that match TRBD2. The CDR3 runs to 16 residues. The germline V gene has CDR1 KGHDR and CDR2 SFDVKD. V lost 4 bases, J lost 2 bases, and 8 bases stayed unmatched. In DNA form, the CDR3 reads TGTGCCACCAGTGACTCCTTGGGGGGGACCACAGATACGCAGTATTTT. Encoded protein: CATSDSLGGTTDTQYF.

Here the CDR3 reads CASSPDLGSSNEKLFF. CDR3 sequence (DNA): TGTGCCAGCAGCCCTGACCTCGGGTCATCTAATGAAAAACTGTTTTTT. The genes are TRBV5-6 and TRBJ1-4; D is undetermined. With 4 bases removed from V and 3 bases from J, the gap between germline ends came to 16 bases. This CDR3 contains 16 residues. The germline V gene encodes CDR1 SGHDT and CDR2 YYEEEE.

The chain carries TRBV24-1 and TRBJ2-2, with 7 bases fitting TRBD1. Trimming took 0 bases from V and 0 from J; bases not matched to a gene: 3. The CDR3 sequence is 17 residues long. Germline assignment: CDR1 KGHDR and CDR2 SFDVKD. This CDR3 reads CATSDLYRGPNTGELFF. The CDR3, as DNA: TGTGCCACCAGTGATTTGTACAGGGGCCCGAACACCGGGGAGCTGTTTTTT.